This T cell receptor beta chain was recorded in a study of CD8 T cells in Susac syndrome (dated by TCRdb to the late 2010s). Looking at the study overall: The study used repertoire sequencing to test whether antigen drove CD8+ T cell activation and differentiation in Susac syndrome.

Peripheral blood CD8+ and CD4+ T cells from healthy donors, Susac syndrome patients and multiple sclerosis patients were profiled by high-throughput TCR beta sequencing. Healthy donors were included as age- and sex-matched controls. Bulk CD8+ and CD4+ T cells were purified by magnetic negative isolation, while CD8+ TEMRA cells were enriched using FACS. Blood was collected in EDTA tubes and processed within 24 hours, with PBMCs isolated through density gradient centrifugation. PBMCs destined for TCR sequencing were cryopreserved in liquid nitrogen and later thawed in a 37 °C water bath. The sorted or isolated CD4+, CD8+ and CD8+ TEMRA cells had a purity of 90% or higher. This clonotype was counted a single time. The specificity of this receptor is unknown. Within one base of it there is no much larger clone, and no base qualities were kept. One read yields weak evidence. RNA was extracted using the RNeasy kit, and roughly 0.5 to 1 microgram was reverse transcribed with random hexamers. TCR beta CDR3 regions were amplified with the immunoSEQ multiplex PCR assay covering 54 Vbeta and 13 Jbeta segments. PCR amplification bias was corrected using a synthetic template baseline for primer optimization and computational correction. In the authors' own workflow: Reads were annotated to V, D and J genes per IMGT and analyzed with immunoSEQ Analyzer, keeping only productive sequences. Clonality was computed as one minus Shannon entropy normalized by log2 of the number of productive unique sequences. For each patient and control, public and private clones were evaluated within the 100 most prevalent clones. Clones were defined as Susac-specific if absent from the healthy and MS cohorts, from 1052 published viral clones and from other ImmuneACCESS disease sequences. The public reads were reanalyzed by TCRdb: fastp trimming at Q25, MiXCR alignment, in-frame beta chains only. Each entry is one CDR3 protein sequence, shown with its most common DNA and genes. The authors' filters were not applied to this entry. The sample table shows around 160,000 distinct CDR3 sequences, and around 96% are seen once. Under 0.15% of the sample is held by the ten biggest clonotypes.

CDR1 MNHEY and CDR2 SVGEGT are derived from the germline V gene. Including cysteine and phenylalanine, the CDR3 has 15 amino acids. Of all the DNA, just the CDR3 is kept, 45 bases in frame from base 1. The V and J ends are trimmed by 2 bases and 5 bases, leaving 13 bases between them. On the study overall, not on this receptor specifically: The TCR sequencing and HLA analysis was acknowledged to have included a relatively small number of individuals.

This sequence uses TRBV6-2 or TRBV6-3 and TRBJ1-5; there is no confident call for the D gene. The receptor's source is a human donor in good health. Sequencing was carried out using CD4+ T cells from PBMCs. For the CDR3, the sequence is CASSYGSPAHQPQHF. The nucleotide sequence reads as follows: TGTGCCAGCAGTTACGGTAGCCCAGCCCATCAGCCCCAGCATTTT.